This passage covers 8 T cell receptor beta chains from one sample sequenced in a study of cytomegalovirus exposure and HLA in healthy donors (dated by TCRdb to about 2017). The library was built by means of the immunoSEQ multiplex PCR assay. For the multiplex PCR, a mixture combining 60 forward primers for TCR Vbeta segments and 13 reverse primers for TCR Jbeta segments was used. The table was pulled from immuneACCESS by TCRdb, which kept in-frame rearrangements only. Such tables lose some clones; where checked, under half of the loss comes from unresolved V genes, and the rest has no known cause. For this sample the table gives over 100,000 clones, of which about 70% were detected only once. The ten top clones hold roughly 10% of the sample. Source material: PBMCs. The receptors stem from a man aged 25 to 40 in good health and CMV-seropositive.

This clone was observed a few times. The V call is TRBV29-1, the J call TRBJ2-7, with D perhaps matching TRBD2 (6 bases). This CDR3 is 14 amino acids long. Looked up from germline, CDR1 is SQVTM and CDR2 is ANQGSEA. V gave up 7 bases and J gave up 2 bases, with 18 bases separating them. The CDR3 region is CSARLRGSTYEQYV. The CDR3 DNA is TGCAGCGCCCGTCTGCGGGGAAGCACCTACGAGCAGTACGTC.

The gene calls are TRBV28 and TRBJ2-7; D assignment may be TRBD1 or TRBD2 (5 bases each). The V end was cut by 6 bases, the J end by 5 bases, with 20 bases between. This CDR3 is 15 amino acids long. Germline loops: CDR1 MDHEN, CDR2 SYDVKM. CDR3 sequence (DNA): TGTGCCAGCAGCCTCCGCTATGTCCCGGGACACGAGCAGTACGTC. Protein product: CASSLRYVPGHEQYV.

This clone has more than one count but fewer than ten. The CDR3 loop reads CASSLTSQDRGRHTF. CDR3 DNA: TGTGCCAGCAGTCTTACTTCCCAGGACAGGGGAAGGCACACCTTC. The chain couples TRBV2 to TRBJ1-2; 9 bases fit TRBD1. J lost 12 bases, V lost 5 bases, and 16 bases had no gene match. The CDR3 runs 15 residues. The germline V gene has CDR1 SNHLY and CDR2 FYNNEI.

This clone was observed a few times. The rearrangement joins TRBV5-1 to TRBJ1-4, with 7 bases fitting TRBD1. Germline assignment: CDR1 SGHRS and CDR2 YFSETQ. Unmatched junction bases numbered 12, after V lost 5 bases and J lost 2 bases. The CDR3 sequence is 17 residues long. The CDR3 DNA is TGCGCCAGCAGTCAGTTGCTACAGGGGACCACTAATGAAAAACTGTTTTTT. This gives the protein CASSQLLQGTTNEKLFF.

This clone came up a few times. CDR3 amino acids: CASSFGQGTEAFF. CDR3 nucleotide sequence: TGTGCCAGCAGCTTTGGCCAGGGCACTGAAGCTTTCTTT. The J gene is TRBJ1-1, the V gene TRBV7-3, with a tentative D call TRBD1 (5 bases). The CDR3 length is 13 residues. The ends were cut back, 3 bases at V and 4 bases at J, with 9 bases in the middle. Germline V gene sequence: CDR1 SGHTA, CDR2 FQGTGA.

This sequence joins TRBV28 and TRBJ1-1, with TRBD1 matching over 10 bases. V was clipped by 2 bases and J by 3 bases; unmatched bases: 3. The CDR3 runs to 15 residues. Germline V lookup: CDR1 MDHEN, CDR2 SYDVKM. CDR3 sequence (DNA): TGTGCCAGCAGTTTACGGACAGGGGGTGACACTGAAGCTTTCTTT. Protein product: CASSLRTGGDTEAFF.

In DNA, the CDR3 is TGTGCCAGCAGCTACTTCTCCAGGGTCGCGGGAATCTCCTACGAGCAGTACGTC. It yields the protein CASSYFSRVAGISYEQYV. The J gene is TRBJ2-7, the V gene TRBV4-2, with D possibly TRBD2 on 6 matching bases. Trimming stripped 5 bases from V and 0 bases from J, with 23 bases between. CDR1 is LGHNA and CDR2 is YNFKEQ in the germline V gene. The length of the CDR3 is 18 residues.

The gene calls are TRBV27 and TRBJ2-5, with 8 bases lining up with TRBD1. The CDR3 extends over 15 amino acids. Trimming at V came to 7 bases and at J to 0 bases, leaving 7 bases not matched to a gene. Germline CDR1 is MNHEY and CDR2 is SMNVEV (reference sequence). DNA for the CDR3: TGTGCCAGCACCGGGACAGGAGGGTACCAAGAGACCCAGTACTTC. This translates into CASTGTGGYQETQYF.